This passage covers 26 T cell receptor beta chains from one sample sequenced in a study of blood T cell repertoires in COVID-19. Sequenced by immunoSEQ multiplex PCR; TCRdb stores in-frame clones only, minus some. The profile shows roughly 150,000 clones, roughly 80% of them singletons. Sample: peripheral blood. The origin of the receptors is a woman of 80 years or more with acute or convalescent COVID-19.

The rearrangement links TRBV5-6 to TRBJ2-5, with D perhaps matching TRBD1 (6 bases). Trimming pared 0 bases from V and 7 bases from J, leaving 10 bases between. The CDR3 consists of 13 residues. Germline V gene data show CDR1 as SGHDT and CDR2 as YYEEEE. DNA of the CDR3: TGTGCCAGCAGCTTGGCAGGGGTTCCGACCCAGTACTTC. Amino acid sequence: CASSLAGVPTQYF.

This sequence joins TRBV4-2 and TRBJ2-7; D is perhaps TRBD1 (5 bases). Germline V CDR1 and CDR2: LGHNA, YNFKEQ. There are 18 residues in the CDR3. With 3 bases removed from V and 2 bases from J, the gap between germline ends came to 23 bases. The CDR3 coding sequence is TGTGCCAGCAGCCACCAACTCCAAACAGGCACTAATCCCTACGAGCAGTACTTC. Translating it yields CASSHQLQTGTNPYEQYF.

This clone was observed a single time. The chain couples TRBV10-2 to TRBJ2-1, with D tentatively TRBD2 (7 bases). Trimming left V 6 bases short and J 2 bases short, with 17 bases between. The CDR3 consists of 16 residues. Germline CDR1 and CDR2: WSHSY and SAAADI. DNA of the CDR3: TGCGCCAGCAGGGGATCTGGAGGGGGGGCCTACAATGAGCAGTTCTTC. This gives the protein CASRGSGGGAYNEQFF.

The chain joins TRBV30 to TRBJ2-7; 9 bases are a match to TRBD2. The CDR3 totals 17 residues. Trimming at V came to 3 bases and at J to 0 bases, leaving 12 bases not matched to a gene. The germline CDR1 and CDR2 sequences are GTSNPN and SVGIG (reference sequence). CDR3: CAWSGGFSGSLSYEQYF. The CDR3 coding sequence is TGTGCCTGGAGCGGCGGTTTTAGCGGGAGCCTCTCCTACGAGCAGTACTTC.

This rearrangement joins TRBV5-1 to TRBJ1-1, with D perhaps TRBD1 (6 bases). CDR3 length equals 15 residues. Per the germline V gene, CDR1 is SGHRS and CDR2 is YFSETQ. Trimming cost V 3 bases and J 0 bases, with 12 bases left between them. CDR3 region: CASSSYRDMNTEAFF. The CDR3 DNA sequence: TGCGCCAGCAGCTCCTACAGGGATATGAACACTGAAGCTTTCTTT.

In this sample, this clone turned up a few times. The gene calls are TRBV5-1 and TRBJ2-1; 7 nucleotides match TRBD1. The germline V gene encodes CDR1 SGHRS and CDR2 YFSETQ. The CDR3 is 15 amino acids. Trimming removed 4 bases from V and 10 bases from J; junction bases left unmatched: 14. Here the CDR3 reads CASSSGQEDVGEQFF. Here the CDR3 DNA reads TGCGCCAGCAGCAGTGGACAGGAAGACGTTGGGGAGCAGTTCTTC. Together with reference TRBV5-1 and TRBJ2-1, the CDR3 gives the full variable domain: KAGVTQTPRYLIKTRGQQVTLSCSPISGHRSVSWYQQTPGQGLQFLFEYFSETQRNKGNFPGRFSGRQFSNSRSEMNVSTLELGDSALYLCASSSGQEDVGEQFFGPGTRLTVL.

The chain combines TRBV3-1 (or the pseudogene TRBV3-2) with TRBJ2-6, with 11 bases aligning to TRBD2. Trimming removed 1 base from V and 15 bases from J; junction bases left unmatched: 8. Germline CDR1 reads LGHDT; CDR2 reads YNNKEL (reference sequence). This CDR3 comprises 15 residues. The CDR3 here is CASSQGFATSGALTF. CDR3 bases: TGTGCCAGCAGCCAAGGTTTCGCGACTAGCGGGGCCCTGACTTTC.

V is TRBV6-1 and J is TRBJ2-1; weak D call: TRBD2 (5 bases). Germline V gene sequence: CDR1 MNHNS, CDR2 SASEGT. V lost 3 bases and J lost 15, with 15 bases in between. The CDR3 spans 12 residues. This CDR3 reads CASSDGVWRRFF. The CDR3 DNA follows: TGTGCCAGCAGTGACGGGGTCTGGCGGCGGTTCTTC.

The CDR3 coding sequence is TGTGCCAGCAGCCAAGATACTTACAGGCGACGAAGCGAGCAGTACTTC. Translation: CASSQDTYRRRSEQYF. This chain joins TRBV14 and TRBJ2-7; possible D gene TRBD1, 5 bases. V lost 0 bases and J 6 bases, leaving 18 bases between the germline ends. The CDR3 is 16 amino acids. Per the germline V gene, CDR1 is SGHDN and CDR2 is FVKESK.

V and J are TRBV3-1 (or the pseudogene TRBV3-2) and TRBJ1-2, with D uncertain. The ends were cut back, 4 bases at V and 2 bases at J, with 8 bases in the middle. Looked up from germline, CDR1 is LGHDT and CDR2 is YNNKEL (reference sequence). CDR3 length: 13 residues. CDR3 residues: CASSRGQNYGYTF. For the CDR3, the DNA is TGTGCCAGCAGCCGTGGGCAGAACTATGGCTACACCTTC.

The J gene is TRBJ2-7, the V gene TRBV27, with 11 nucleotides matching TRBD1. The CDR3 length is 15 residues. Trimming took 5 bases from V and 1 from J; bases not matched to a gene: 4. The germline V gene encodes CDR1 MNHEY and CDR2 SMNVEV (reference sequence). CDR3 sequence: CASSRGQGASYEQYF. In nucleotides, the CDR3 is TGTGCCAGCAGTCGAGGACAGGGGGCATCCTACGAGCAGTACTTC.

This chain joins TRBV2 and TRBJ2-7; 10 bases match TRBD1. The J segment lost 7 bases and the V segment lost 5 bases, leaving 8 bases of the junction unmatched. Germline CDR1 SNHLY, CDR2 FYNNEI. The length of the CDR3 is 14 residues. CDR3 in DNA: TGTGCCAGCAGTTACGGGACAGGGGACTTAGAGCAGTACTTC. Translation: CASSYGTGDLEQYF.

As DNA, the CDR3 is TGTGCCAGCAGTTCAGGGTGGAGGGGCACTGAAGCTTTCTTT. Translated, it gives CASSSGWRGTEAFF. The genes are TRBV27 and TRBJ1-1; tentatively, D is TRBD1 (5 bases). The CDR3 runs to 14 residues. Trimming took off 4 bases at V and 4 bases at J, with 13 bases between the two ends. The germline CDR1 and CDR2 sequences are MNHEY and SMNVEV (reference sequence).

This clone was detected only once. The rearrangement links TRBV20-1 to TRBJ2-3; D not resolved. The CDR3 sequence is 11 residues long. Germline V gene sequence: CDR1 DFQATT, CDR2 SNEGSKA (reference sequence). Trimming shortened V by 6 bases and J by 0 bases, and 4 bases separated the two germline ends. CDR3 amino acids: CSATSTDTQYF. The CDR3 region has the DNA TGCAGTGCGACAAGCACAGATACGCAGTATTTT.

This clone was recorded a few times. The rearrangement uses TRBV21-1 and TRBJ1-1. TRBV21-1 is a recognized pseudogene. This CDR3 spans 14 amino acids. The CDR3 DNA reads TGTGCCAGCAACCGGGAGAGGAGAACACCCGAAGCTTTCTTT. Translation: CASNRERRTPEAFF.

The J gene is TRBJ1-1, the V gene TRBV5-6; D ambiguous. V was clipped by 1 base and J by 3 bases, with 7 bases between them. The germline V gene has CDR1 SGHDT and CDR2 YYEEEE. There are 13 residues in the CDR3. The CDR3 protein is CASSLIRDTEAFF. CDR3 in DNA: TGTGCCAGCAGCTTGATTCGCGACACTGAAGCTTTCTTT. Looking up the rest from reference TRBV5-6 and TRBJ1-1 gives the full variable domain: DAGVTQSPTHLIKTRGQQVTLRCSPKSGHDTVSWYQQALGQGPQFIFQYYEEEERQRGNFPDRFSGHQFPNYSSELNVNALLLGDSALYLCASSLIRDTEAFFGQGTRLTVV.

The chain recombines TRBV5-1 with TRBJ2-7; TRBD2 agrees at 13 bases. The V segment lost 0 bases and the J segment 0 bases; nucleotides outside the gene matches: 3. CDR1 SGHRS and CDR2 YFSETQ come from the germline V gene. The CDR3 totals 17 residues. CDR3 amino acids: CASSLGRTSGSSYEQYF. The CDR3 DNA follows: TGCGCCAGCAGCTTGGGCCGGACTAGCGGGAGCTCCTACGAGCAGTACTTC.

Only one count was recorded for this clone. V usage is TRBV28 and J usage is TRBJ1-3; D is undetermined. This CDR3 is built from 14 residues. The ends were cut back, 5 bases at V and 0 bases at J, with 8 bases in the middle. CDR1 is MDHEN and CDR2 is SYDVKM in the germline V gene. CDR3 region: CASSLSNSGNTIYF. CDR3 DNA sequence: TGTGCCAGCAGTCTCAGTAACTCTGGAAACACCATATATTTT. Together with reference TRBV28 and TRBJ1-3, the CDR3 gives the full variable domain: DVKVTQSSRYLVKRTGEKVFLECVQDMDHENMFWYRQDPGLGLRLIYFSYDVKMKEKGDIPEGYSVSREKKERFSLILESASTNQTSMYLCASSLSNSGNTIYFGEGSWLTVV.

V gene TRBV19 combines with J gene TRBJ1-5; 7 positions match TRBD1. Germline V gene lookup returns CDR1 LNHDA and CDR2 SQIVND (reference sequence). The CDR3 is made up of 13 amino acids. The ends lost 5 bases at V and 7 bases at J; junction bases unmatched: 5. The CDR3 loop reads CASSVTGFQPQHF. CDR3 sequence (DNA): TGTGCCAGTAGTGTGACAGGGTTCCAGCCCCAGCATTTT.

CDR3 protein: CASSEYGGVGYGYTF. The DNA of the CDR3 is TGTGCCAGCAGTGAATATGGGGGGGTGGGCTATGGCTACACCTTC. The chain recombines TRBV6-1 with TRBJ1-2; a possible D gene is TRBD1 (5 bases). There are 15 residues in the CDR3. From germline, CDR1 is MNHNS and CDR2 SASEGT. V lost 2 bases, J lost 4 bases, and 14 bases lay in between.

The rearrangement uses TRBV9 and TRBJ1-3; D might be TRBD1 (6 bases). Germline V gene lookup returns CDR1 SGDLS and CDR2 YYNGEE. The CDR3 spans 16 residues. V lost 0 bases, J lost 4 bases, and 14 bases lay in between. The CDR3 loop reads CASSVEQGGVGNTIYF. The DNA for the CDR3 is TGTGCCAGCAGCGTAGAACAGGGTGGTGTCGGAAACACCATATATTTT.

The CDR3 sequence: CASRPDRGLGNTEAFF. CDR3 bases: TGCGCCAGCAGACCGGACAGGGGGCTCGGTAACACTGAAGCTTTCTTT. The V gene is TRBV5-1, the J gene TRBJ1-1; TRBD1 matches at 11 bases. The germline V gene has CDR1 SGHRS and CDR2 YFSETQ. J lost 2 bases, V lost 5 bases, and 8 bases had no gene match. The CDR3 runs to 16 residues.

This clone was counted a single time. The genes are TRBV6-5 and TRBJ1-3; no clear D gene. CDR1 MNHEY and CDR2 SVGAGI come from the germline V gene. V lost 3 bases to trimming and J lost 0 bases, with 3 bases between them. This CDR3 comprises 13 residues. DNA for the CDR3: TGTGCCAGCAGTTATCTCTCTGGAAACACCATATATTTT. Translated, it gives CASSYLSGNTIYF.

This clone came up a few times. V is TRBV21-1 and J is TRBJ2-7; no check of the table's D call, TRBD2, against the DNA was made. TRBV21-1 is a pseudogene. This CDR3 region has 17 residues. In nucleotides, the CDR3 is TGTGCCAGCAGCAACCCACTCGGGGAGCGGGAGGTTTACGAGCAGTACTTC. Protein: CASSNPLGEREVYEQYF.

This clone was seen more than once but under ten times. The V call is TRBV18, the J call TRBJ1-2; TRBD1 aligns across 7 bases. Unmatched junction bases numbered 9, after V lost 6 bases and J lost 5 bases. The CDR3 contains 14 residues. Germline V lookup: CDR1 KGHSH, CDR2 LQKENI. CDR3 in DNA: TGTGCCAGCTCCCGGACAGGCCTTCGGTATGGCTACACCTTC. It specifies CASSRTGLRYGYTF.

J is TRBJ2-7 and V is TRBV27; TRBD1 might be the D (6 bases). V lost 2 bases and J lost 7, with 15 bases in between. This CDR3 is built from 14 residues. The V gene's germline CDR1 is MNHEY and CDR2 SMNVEV (reference sequence). This chain's CDR3 is CASSLRGLIGEQYF. In DNA, the CDR3 is TGTGCCAGCAGTTTAAGGGGGTTGATCGGAGAGCAGTACTTC.